The clone carrying this TCR beta chain has more than one count but fewer than ten. Its antigen is undetermined. These data originate in a study of cytomegalovirus exposure and HLA in healthy donors. Whole-study context: Clustering assigned about 80% of the roughly 370 genotyped donors to the Caucasian-associated ancestry cluster.

Overall study results and limits: TCR beta chain V- and J-gene trimming was linked, in a later analysis, to a missense variant in DCLRE1C.

This PCR relied on a set of 60 Vbeta primers and 13 Jbeta primers. Using immunoSEQ multiplex PCR, the repertoire was profiled, and TCRdb retains in-frame clones only, with some absent. The sample lists 30,000 to 40,000 clones, around 76% occurring once. Germline-derived CDR1 and CDR2 are MNHEY and SVGAGI. Between the trimmed V and J ends, which lost 0 bases and 7 bases, there was a span of 13 bases. This CDR3 comprises 15 residues. The clonotype comes from a woman younger than 45 in good health and CMV-seropositive. Sequenced input: PBMCs. The V call is TRBV6-5, the J call TRBJ1-5, with a tentative D call TRBD1 (6 bases). CDR3 coding DNA: TGTGCCAGCAGTTACTCCAGGGGCGGCGGGCAGCCCCAGCATTTT. Protein sequence: CASSYSRGGGQPQHF.